The clone carrying this TCR beta chain came up once. As handled by the study authors: Using reference gene primer amplification, nucleated cell counts were estimated. Produced via immunoSEQ multiplex PCR; TCRdb's table is partial and in-frame only. V and J calls and clone size are given by that table; D and trimming were obtained from the DNA. In the table there are around 120,000 clones, 55% to 70% of which are singletons. The data were taken from a study of blood T cell repertoires in COVID-19. Across the study: COVID-19 samples, acute and convalescent, were from the United States, Italy and Spain. From T cells, B-cell-depleted T cells, or PBMCs came the material, which was cDNA or gDNA.

CDR1 and CDR2 from the germline V gene are SGHVS and FQNEAQ. The CDR3 extends over 15 amino acids. J was trimmed by 5 bases and V by 5 bases; bases with no gene match: 5. The V call is TRBV7-8, the J call TRBJ1-5, with TRBD1 matching over 11 bases. The TCR sequence derives from a woman between 65 and 79 years old with acute or convalescent COVID-19. Material for sequencing was peripheral blood. Here the CDR3 reads CASSHGTGGDQPQHF. DNA for the CDR3: TGTGCCAGCAGCCACGGGACAGGGGGGGATCAGCCCCAGCATTTT. Full variable domain (outside the CDR3, taken from reference TRBV7-8 and TRBJ1-5): GAGVSQSPRYKVAKRGQDVALRCDPISGHVSLFWYQQALGQGPEFLTYFQNEAQLDKSGLPSDRFFAERPEGSVSTLKIQRTQQEDSAVYLCASSHGTGGDQPQHFGDGTRLSIL.